Presented here are 15 T cell receptor beta chains from one specimen sequenced in a study of blood T cell repertoires in COVID-19. Clones were sequenced by immunoSEQ multiplex PCR, and TCRdb holds only the in-frame ones, with some missing. The table lists around 160,000 clones, under 90% of them singletons. Sequencing was performed on peripheral blood. The receptors originated from a woman aged 80 or over with acute or convalescent COVID-19.

The gene calls are TRBV25-1 and TRBJ2-1; TRBD2 matches at 8 bases. V was clipped by 11 bases and J by 6 bases; unmatched bases: 12. Germline V gene data show CDR1 as MGHDK and CDR2 as SYGVNS. CDR3 length: 14 amino acids. The CDR3, as DNA: TGTGCCCCATGGACGGGAGGGCCCGTCAATGAGCAGTTCTTC. The encoded protein is CAPWTGGPVNEQFF.

The chain carries TRBV6-1 and TRBJ2-3, with D tentatively TRBD2 (5 bases). V was pared by 2 bases and J by 8 bases, with 8 bases between. CDR3 size: 12 residues. Looked up from germline, CDR1 is MNHNS and CDR2 is SASEGT. The DNA of the CDR3 is TGTGCCAGCAGTGAAACTAGGCGTACGCAGTATTTT. Its translation is CASSETRRTQYF.

The V gene is TRBV7-2, the J gene TRBJ1-5; 8 positions agree with TRBD1. CDR1 and CDR2 from the germline V gene are SGHTA and FQGNSA. The V and J ends lost 5 bases and 9 bases, in that order; junction bases with no gene match: 15. The CDR3 runs 16 residues. For the CDR3, the DNA is TGTGCCAGCAGCGTCACAGGGGGGAGGAATGAACGGCCCCAGCATTTT. Translation: CASSVTGGRNERPQHF.

For this clone: This specimen includes other DNA sequences encoding the same CDR3. The chain uses TRBV5-1 and TRBJ2-7; D is unclear. Deletions cut 2 bases from V and 1 base from J, with 7 bases between. CDR3 length equals 13 residues. Germline V gives CDR1 SGHRS, CDR2 YFSETQ. CDR3 sequence reads: CASSLVQSYEQYF. The CDR3, as DNA: TGCGCCAGCAGCTTAGTACAGTCCTACGAGCAGTACTTC.

This clone was seen a handful of times. The CDR3 sequence: CASSLVDRAEGYTF. As DNA, the CDR3 is TGTGCCAGCTCACTGGTGGACAGGGCGGAGGGCTACACCTTC. The rearrangement uses TRBV18 and TRBJ1-2; 8 bases line up with TRBD1. The J segment lost 8 bases and the V segment lost 4 bases, leaving 9 bases of the junction unmatched. The CDR3 is 14 residues long. Germline V lookup: CDR1 KGHSH, CDR2 LQKENI. The whole variable domain, remainder taken from reference TRBV18 and TRBJ1-2, is NAGVMQNPRHLVRRRGQEARLRCSPMKGHSHVYWYRQLPEEGLKFMVYLQKENIIDESGMPKERFSAEFPKEGPSILRIQQVVRGDSAAYFCASSLVDRAEGYTFGSGTRLTVV.

The chain carries TRBV5-4 and TRBJ2-7; 10 bases are shared with TRBD1. The CDR3 totals 16 residues. The V and J ends lost 1 base and 3 bases, in that order; junction bases with no gene match: 7. The germline gives CDR1 SGHNT, CDR2 YYREEE (reference sequence). CDR3 in amino acids: CASSLPPGTGDYEQYF. CDR3 DNA: TGTGCCAGCAGCTTGCCTCCCGGGACAGGGGACTACGAGCAGTACTTC.

The chain links TRBV15 to TRBJ2-2; D is perhaps TRBD1 (6 bases). Trimming took off 0 bases at V and 2 bases at J, with 22 bases between the two ends. The CDR3 loop spans 20 amino acids. The germline CDR1 and CDR2 sequences are LNHNV and YYDKDF (reference sequence). In nucleotides, the CDR3 is TGTGCCACCAGCAGAGATTTCCACGTCCGGGACAAATTTAACACCGGGGAGCTGTTTTTT. Its protein product is CATSRDFHVRDKFNTGELFF. The variable domain in full, completed from reference TRBV15 and TRBJ2-2, reads DAMVIQNPRYQVTQFGKPVTLSCSQTLNHNVMYWYQQKSSQAPKLLFHYYDKDFNNEADTPDNFQSRRPNTSFCFLDIRSPGLGDTAMYLCATSRDFHVRDKFNTGELFFGEGSRLTVL.

The chain joins TRBV5-1 to TRBJ1-4; tentatively, D is TRBD1 (5 bases). This CDR3 contains 16 residues. Germline CDR1 and CDR2: SGHRS and YFSETQ. Trimming removed 0 bases from V and 7 bases from J, with 16 bases in between. The CDR3 region has the DNA TGCGCCAGCAGCTTGGCAATGACAGCCGGGGGTGAAAAACTGTTTTTT. Translating gives CASSLAMTAGGEKLFF.

This clone showed up just a few times. The chain couples TRBV7-9 to TRBJ1-2; 7 bases map to TRBD1. Germline assignment: CDR1 SEHNR and CDR2 FQNEAQ (reference sequence). V lost 5 bases and J lost 8; bases outside the gene matches: 8. The CDR3 contains 13 residues. The CDR3 DNA reads TGTGCCAGCAGCCCGGACAGGAGGAAGGGCTACACCTTC. It encodes CASSPDRRKGYTF.

The chain uses TRBV19 and TRBJ2-3, with a possible D match to TRBD1 (5 bases). The germline V and J ends were trimmed by 6 bases and 4 bases, with 11 bases remaining between them. This CDR3 has 13 amino acids. Per the germline V gene, CDR1 is LNHDA and CDR2 is SQIVND (reference sequence). The CDR3 DNA sequence: TGTGCCAGTAGACCCGACAGTGCAGATACGCAGTATTTT. This sequence encodes CASRPDSADTQYF.

This clone showed up just a few times. The chain employs TRBV18 and TRBJ1-6; D is undetermined. The CDR3 is 15 residues long. From germline, CDR1 is KGHSH and CDR2 LQKENI. V lost 8 bases and J 6 bases, leaving 17 bases between the germline ends. As DNA, the CDR3 is TGTGCCAGCACAAGAACGGGGAGCGGTAATTCACCCCTCCACTTT. Residues: CASTRTGSGNSPLHF.

The J gene is TRBJ2-7, the V gene TRBV3-1 (or the pseudogene TRBV3-2); possible D gene TRBD1, 5 bases. The CDR3 covers 13 residues. Germline V lookup: CDR1 LGHDT, CDR2 YNNKEL (reference sequence). The V end was cut by 4 bases, the J end by 2 bases, with 9 bases between. The CDR3 sequence: CASSPRGTYEQYF. The DNA for the CDR3 is TGTGCCAGCAGCCCTAGGGGAACCTACGAGCAGTACTTC.

The chain links TRBV28 to TRBJ2-4, with D possibly being TRBD1 (6 bases). Per the germline V gene, CDR1 is MDHEN and CDR2 is SYDVKM. This CDR3 is 14 amino acids long. V was pared by 3 bases and J by 8 bases, with 14 bases between. CDR3 sequence: CASSFSVQGYIQYF. The CDR3 nucleotides are TGTGCCAGCAGTTTCTCCGTTCAGGGGTACATTCAGTACTTC.

This clone was seen only once. In DNA form, the CDR3 reads TGCGCCAGCAGCCGGGACAGTTACAATGAGCAGTTCTTC. It specifies CASSRDSYNEQFF. This chain joins TRBV10-1 and TRBJ2-1, with TRBD1 identical over 7 bases. CDR3 length: 13 residues. Germline values: CDR1 WNHNN, CDR2 SYGVQD (reference sequence). J was trimmed by 4 bases and V by 6 bases; bases with no gene match: 3.

V is TRBV15 and J is TRBJ2-5; tentative D call: TRBD1 (6 bases). The CDR3 has 15 residues. The germline V gene has CDR1 LNHNV and CDR2 YYDKDF (reference sequence). The V end lost 4 bases, the J end lost 2 bases, and 14 bases lay between the germline ends. The CDR3: CATSIETGWQETQYF. CDR3 DNA: TGTGCCACCAGCATCGAAACAGGGTGGCAAGAGACCCAGTACTTC.